This T cell receptor beta chain was retrieved from a study of blood T cell repertoires in COVID-19. The wider study: PBMCs, B-cell-depleted T cells, or T cells were the source of the cDNA or gDNA that made up the material.

Authors' data handling: Amplification with reference gene primers provided the estimates of nucleated cell counts. Some clones are missing from TCRdb's copy, which holds only in-frame ones; the method was immunoSEQ multiplex PCR. V and J calls and clone size are as listed in that table; D and trimming were resolved from the DNA. The sample records about 200,000 clones, around 80% being singletons. The CDR3 is 14 amino acids. The ends lost 8 bases at V and 3 bases at J; junction bases unmatched: 6. The V gene's germline CDR1 is MRHNA and CDR2 SNTAGT. The chain joins TRBV6-4 to TRBJ2-2; 7 positions match TRBD2. The sample was peripheral blood. The receptor's source is a human donor in a cohort sampled during active COVID-19. The DNA of the CDR3 is TGTGCCAGCCCCAACGGGAGGTACACCGGGGAGCTGTTTTTT. Protein: CASPNGRYTGELFF.